Below, 26 T cell receptor beta chains from the same sample are listed, as sequenced in a study of blood T cell repertoires in COVID-19. Clones were sequenced by immunoSEQ multiplex PCR, and TCRdb holds only the in-frame ones, with some missing. The sample records some 260,000 clones, approximately 84% being singletons. Sequencing input: PBMCs or T cells enriched from blood (not recorded which). These receptors were taken from a middle-aged man who had recovered from COVID-19.

This clone was observed a few times. V is TRBV28 and J is TRBJ1-1; TRBD1 agrees at 7 bases. V lost 1 base, J lost 10 bases, and 9 bases stayed unmatched. From germline, CDR1 is MDHEN and CDR2 SYDVKM. The CDR3 length is 14 residues. The CDR3, as DNA: TGTGCCAGCAGTTTATTCACAGGGGCCCAGGGAGCTTTCTTT. Translated, it gives CASSLFTGAQGAFF.

This chain links TRBV6-1 with TRBJ2-5; D unresolved. Germline V CDR1 and CDR2: MNHNS, SASEGT. V lost 2 bases to trimming and J lost 1 base, with 8 bases between them. The CDR3 length is 14 residues. Written as DNA, the CDR3 is TGTGCCAGCAGTGAATCGTACAGCCAAGAGACCCAGTACTTC. This encodes CASSESYSQETQYF.

The J gene is TRBJ1-6, the V gene TRBV2; tentatively, D is TRBD1 (6 bases). CDR3 length: 15 amino acids. Germline V gene lookup returns CDR1 SNHLY and CDR2 FYNNEI. Trimming pared 3 bases from V and 7 bases from J, leaving 13 bases between. The CDR3 coding sequence is TGTGCCAGCAGTGAGCGGGGGGCGCAGAATTCACCCCTCCACTTT. It is translated as CASSERGAQNSPLHF.

This sequence joins TRBV10-3 and TRBJ2-5, with TRBD1 matching 9 bases. The V segment lost 6 bases and the J segment 5 bases; nucleotides outside the gene matches: 7. Germline-derived CDR1 and CDR2 are ENHRY and SYGVKD. The CDR3 sequence is 14 residues long. In DNA, the CDR3 is TGTGCCATCAGATCCGACAGGGGGGGCGAGACCCAGTACTTC. Protein sequence: CAIRSDRGGETQYF.

This chain links TRBV5-5 with TRBJ2-7; 7 bases fit TRBD1. The CDR3 extends over 14 amino acids. Trimming cost V 0 bases and J 5 bases; bases outside gene matches: 5. In germline, CDR1 is SGHKS, CDR2 YYEKEE (reference sequence). The DNA of the CDR3 is TGTGCCAGCAGCTTGGTTCACAGGGGCAACGAGCAGTACTTC. This gives the protein CASSLVHRGNEQYF.

The rearrangement uses TRBV7-9 and TRBJ2-7; 9 bases are a match to TRBD2. The CDR3 covers 15 residues. Trimming removed 4 bases from V and 0 bases from J; junction bases left unmatched: 4. Germline CDR1 SEHNR, CDR2 FQNEAQ (reference sequence). CDR3 sequence: CASSWTSATSYEQYF. The CDR3 DNA reads as TGTGCCAGCAGCTGGACTAGCGCGACCTCCTACGAGCAGTACTTC. Combining the CDR3 with reference TRBV7-9 and TRBJ2-7 gives the whole variable domain DTGVSQNPRHKITKRGQNVTFRCDPISEHNRLYWYRQTLGQGPEFLTYFQNEAQLEKSRLLSDRFSAERPKGSFSTLEIQRTEQGDSAMYLCASSWTSATSYEQYFGPGTRLTVT.

This clone was detected only once. The chain combines TRBV18 with TRBJ1-3, with TRBD1 identical over 8 bases. There are 16 residues in the CDR3. From germline, CDR1 is KGHSH and CDR2 LQKENI. V gave up 3 bases and J gave up 4 bases; unmatched junction bases: 8. The CDR3 here is CASSPTGDSGGNTIYF. The CDR3 coding sequence is TGTGCCAGCTCACCGACAGGGGACTCCGGGGGAAACACCATATATTTT.

This clone was counted a few times. The V and J genes are TRBV27 and TRBJ1-1, with no clear D. The CDR3 has 14 residues. V was shortened by 7 bases and J by 5 bases, with 17 bases between the two germline ends. Per the germline V gene, CDR1 is MNHEY and CDR2 is SMNVEV (reference sequence). The CDR3, as DNA: TGTGCCAGCACCCCGTACGGCCCCGGGACTGAAGCTTTCTTT. It codes for CASTPYGPGTEAFF.

The chain recombines TRBV7-2 with TRBJ2-1; D ambiguous. V was trimmed by 4 bases and J by 8 bases, leaving 12 bases between them. CDR3 size: 13 residues. Per the germline V gene, CDR1 is SGHTA and CDR2 is FQGNSA. CDR3 in DNA: TGTGCCAGCAGCTCCCGTCGTGTGTATGAGCAGTTCTTC. Residues: CASSSRRVYEQFF.

This chain joins TRBV7-9 and TRBJ2-1, with 7 bases matching TRBD1. There are 15 residues in the CDR3. The germline V gene encodes CDR1 SEHNR and CDR2 FQNEAQ (reference sequence). With 3 bases clipped from V and 7 bases from J, the junction kept 9 bases outside the gene matches. As DNA, the CDR3 is TGTGCCAGCAGCTTCGATAAGGGGGCGAGTAATGAGCAGTTCTTC. Encoded protein: CASSFDKGASNEQFF. The full variable domain, its missing parts supplied by reference TRBV7-9 and TRBJ2-1, is DTGVSQNPRHKITKRGQNVTFRCDPISEHNRLYWYRQTLGQGPEFLTYFQNEAQLEKSRLLSDRFSAERPKGSFSTLEIQRTEQGDSAMYLCASSFDKGASNEQFFGPGTRLTVL.

CDR3 sequence (DNA): TGTGCCAGCAGCTCTACAGCTAACTATGGCTACACCTTC. Its protein product is CASSSTANYGYTF. This rearrangement joins TRBV6-5 to TRBJ1-2, with D unclear. Germline V gene data show CDR1 as MNHEY and CDR2 as SVGAGI. CDR3 length: 13 amino acids. The V gene lost 6 bases and the J gene lost 0 bases, with 8 bases spanning the gap.

The chain links TRBV19 to TRBJ2-2, with no clear D. The V gene's germline CDR1 is LNHDA and CDR2 SQIVND (reference sequence). The CDR3 totals 12 residues. With 3 bases removed from V and 7 bases from J, the gap between germline ends came to 6 bases. The CDR3 region has the DNA TGTGCCAGTAGTATTCAGGTCGGGGAGCTGTTTTTT. It specifies CASSIQVGELFF. Drawing the rest from reference TRBV19 and TRBJ2-2, the complete variable domain is DGGITQSPKYLFRKEGQNVTLSCEQNLNHDAMYWYRQDPGQGLRLIYYSQIVNDFQKGDIAEGYSVSREKKESFPLTVTSAQKNPTAFYLCASSIQVGELFFGEGSRLTVL.

The rearrangement links TRBV5-4 to TRBJ1-5; 9 nucleotides align to TRBD1. Germline CDR1 SGHNT, CDR2 YYREEE (reference sequence). CDR3 length equals 16 residues. V shed 4 bases, J shed 5 bases, and the junction held 10 bases outside the gene matches. The CDR3 DNA reads as TGTGCCAGCAGCCCAGGACCGGACAGGGGAGATCAGCCCCAGCATTTT. Translation: CASSPGPDRGDQPQHF.

CDR3 residues: CASSPQRRSSYEQYF. CDR3 sequence (DNA): TGTGCCAGCTCACCACAGCGGCGGAGCTCCTACGAGCAGTACTTC. V gene TRBV18 combines with J gene TRBJ2-7; TRBD2 might be the D (5 bases). CDR3 length equals 15 residues. Germline-derived CDR1 and CDR2 are KGHSH and LQKENI. The V and J ends lost 1 base and 0 bases respectively, with 10 bases between them. The whole variable domain, remainder taken from reference TRBV18 and TRBJ2-7, is NAGVMQNPRHLVRRRGQEARLRCSPMKGHSHVYWYRQLPEEGLKFMVYLQKENIIDESGMPKERFSAEFPKEGPSILRIQQVVRGDSAAYFCASSPQRRSSYEQYFGPGTRLTVT.

This clone was seen a few times. The chain links TRBV4-1 to TRBJ1-4, with D uncertain. There are 16 residues in the CDR3. The V gene's germline CDR1 is MGHRA and CDR2 YSYEKL. The V gene lost 0 bases and the J gene lost 0 bases, with 8 bases spanning the gap. The DNA of the CDR3 is TGCGCCAGCAGCCAAGAGGGCCAAGCAACTAATGAAAAACTGTTTTTT. It encodes CASSQEGQATNEKLFF.

The V and J genes are TRBV25-1 and TRBJ1-2; no clear D. The CDR3 runs to 11 residues. CDR1 and CDR2 from the germline V gene are MGHDK and SYGVNS. Trimming pared 6 bases from V and 6 bases from J, leaving 8 bases between. The CDR3 spells CASRDIDGYTF. In DNA form, the CDR3 reads TGTGCCAGCAGAGACATTGATGGCTACACCTTC.

The rearrangement links TRBV27 to TRBJ2-7; D is perhaps TRBD1 (5 bases). The germline V gene encodes CDR1 MNHEY and CDR2 SMNVEV (reference sequence). V was shortened by 3 bases and J by 5 bases, with 11 bases between the two germline ends. CDR3 length: 13 residues. CDR3 amino acids: CASSLGLVDEQYF. For the CDR3, the DNA is TGTGCCAGCAGTTTGGGGCTAGTCGACGAGCAGTACTTC.

The chain combines TRBV5-1 with TRBJ2-1; 7 nucleotides align to TRBD1. V lost 0 bases to trimming and J lost 5 bases; unmatched junction nucleotides: 8. Germline V CDR1 and CDR2: SGHRS, YFSETQ. This CDR3 region has 16 residues. The CDR3 region is CASSLGGQQGNNEQFF. CDR3 DNA sequence: TGCGCCAGCAGCTTGGGAGGGCAACAGGGGAACAATGAGCAGTTCTTC.

The V and J genes are TRBV18 and TRBJ1-5; 10 bases line up with TRBD1. This CDR3 is built from 18 residues. Germline V gene data show CDR1 as KGHSH and CDR2 as LQKENI. V trimming: 3 bases; J trimming: 1 base; junction bases outside the gene matches: 9. CDR3 in amino acids: CASSPGQGTGLSNQPQHF. The CDR3 bases are TGTGCCAGCTCACCGGGACAGGGGACGGGTCTAAGCAATCAGCCCCAGCATTTT.

This sequence joins TRBV4-2 and TRBJ2-3; possible D gene TRBD1, 7 bases. The length of the CDR3 is 16 residues. The V and J ends lost 5 bases and 1 base respectively, with 16 bases between them. Per the germline V gene, CDR1 is LGHNA and CDR2 is YNFKEQ. Here the CDR3 DNA reads TGTGCCAGCAGCTTTGGACAGGAGGGAGGCACAGATACGCAGTATTTT. It codes for CASSFGQEGGTDTQYF.

The V gene is TRBV7-2, the J gene TRBJ2-5; D might be TRBD2 (6 bases). The germline gives CDR1 SGHTA, CDR2 FQGNSA. V lost 2 bases, J lost 2 bases, and 9 bases lay in between. The CDR3 runs 14 residues. CDR3 residues: CASSLSEGQETQYF. CDR3 nucleotide sequence: TGTGCCAGCAGCTTATCGGAGGGGCAAGAGACCCAGTACTTC.

The DNA of the CDR3 is TGCAGCGGAAAGACGGGGGATAATTCACCCCTCCACTTT. This translates into CSGKTGDNSPLHF. The chain is built from TRBV29-1 and TRBJ1-6; D is perhaps TRBD1 (5 bases). Trimming stripped 7 bases from V and 5 bases from J, with 12 bases between. The length of the CDR3 is 13 residues. The germline V gene encodes CDR1 SQVTM and CDR2 ANQGSEA.

The rearrangement joins TRBV7-2 to TRBJ1-1; a possible D gene is TRBD1 (5 bases). This CDR3 has 15 amino acids. Germline V CDR1 and CDR2: SGHTA, FQGNSA. The V end lost 5 bases, the J end lost 4 bases, and 17 bases lay between the germline ends. CDR3 amino acids: CASSPSGQWSTEAFF. The CDR3 bases are TGTGCCAGCAGCCCCTCAGGGCAATGGAGCACTGAAGCTTTCTTT.

This chain links TRBV28 with TRBJ1-2, with 8 bases that match TRBD1. Germline V gene lookup returns CDR1 MDHEN and CDR2 SYDVKM. The CDR3 is made up of 16 amino acids. The ends lost 6 bases at V and 4 bases at J; junction bases unmatched: 13. The CDR3 is CASSFSDRGRVYGYTF. DNA of the CDR3: TGTGCCAGCAGCTTTTCCGACAGGGGTAGGGTCTATGGCTACACCTTC.

In its sample, this clone was seen once. This chain uses TRBV19 with TRBJ2-1, with 11 bases fitting TRBD2. J lost 0 bases, V lost 10 bases, and 5 bases had no gene match. Per the germline V gene, CDR1 is LNHDA and CDR2 is SQIVND (reference sequence). The CDR3 length is 15 residues. For the CDR3, the DNA is TGTGCCACTTCTAGCGGGGGGAGCTCCTACAATGAGCAGTTCTTC. Its protein is CATSSGGSSYNEQFF. Supplemented by reference TRBV19 and TRBJ2-1, the full variable domain reads DGGITQSPKYLFRKEGQNVTLSCEQNLNHDAMYWYRQDPGQGLRLIYYSQIVNDFQKGDIAEGYSVSREKKESFPLTVTSAQKNPTAFYLCATSSGGSSYNEQFFGPGTRLTVL.

The CDR3, as DNA: TGCGCCAGCAGCGGGACAGGGGGCTTTAATGAAAAACTGTTTTTT. Protein sequence: CASSGTGGFNEKLFF. The chain is built from TRBV5-1 and TRBJ1-4, with 12 bases matching TRBD1. The CDR3 is 15 amino acids. Trimming cost V 4 bases and J 4 bases; bases outside gene matches: 2. Germline V gene sequence: CDR1 SGHRS, CDR2 YFSETQ.